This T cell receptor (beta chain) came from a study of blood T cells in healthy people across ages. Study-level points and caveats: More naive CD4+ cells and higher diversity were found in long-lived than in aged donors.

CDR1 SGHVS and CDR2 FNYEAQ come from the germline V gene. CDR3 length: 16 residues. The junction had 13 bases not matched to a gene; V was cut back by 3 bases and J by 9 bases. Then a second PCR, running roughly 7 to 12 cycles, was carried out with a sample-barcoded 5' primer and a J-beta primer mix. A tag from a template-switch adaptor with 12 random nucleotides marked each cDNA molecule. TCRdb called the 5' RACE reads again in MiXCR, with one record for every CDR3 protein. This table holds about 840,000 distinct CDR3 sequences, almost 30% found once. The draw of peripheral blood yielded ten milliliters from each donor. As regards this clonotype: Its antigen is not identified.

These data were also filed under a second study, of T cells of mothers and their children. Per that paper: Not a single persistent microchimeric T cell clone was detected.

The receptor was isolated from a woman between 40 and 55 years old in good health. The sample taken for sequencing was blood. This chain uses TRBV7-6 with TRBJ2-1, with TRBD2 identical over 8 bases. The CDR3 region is CASSLAVGAGVGEQFF. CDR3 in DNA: TGTGCCAGCAGCTTGGCGGTTGGAGCGGGGGTTGGTGAGCAGTTCTTC.